The TCR beta chain described here comes from a study of cytomegalovirus exposure and HLA in healthy donors. Both 60 Vbeta primers and 13 Jbeta primers went into the PCR. Repertoires were generated with immunoSEQ multiplex PCR, while TCRdb's copy carries only in-frame clones and drops some. The sample has some 120,000 clones, 15% to 20% seen once. Trimming left V 2 bases short and J 0 bases short, with 17 bases between. This CDR3 region has 18 residues. Germline values: CDR1 SNHLY, CDR2 FYNNEI. This clone was recorded a few times. This cohort consisted of healthy bone marrow donors. Sequencing input: PBMCs. This clonotype originated in a female donor in good health and CMV-seropositive. The rearrangement uses TRBV2 and TRBJ1-5, with D maybe TRBD1 (6 bases). The CDR3 protein is CASSESGQTLYSNQPQHF. The CDR3, as DNA: TGTGCCAGCAGTGAATCCGGACAGACTCTTTATAGCAATCAGCCCCAGCATTTT.